This T cell receptor beta chain was sequenced for a study of blood T cell repertoires in COVID-19. In the study overall: In each case, the material was cDNA or gDNA derived from T cells, B-cell-depleted T cells, or PBMCs.

Authors' analysis steps: Researchers report that nucleated cell counts were estimated from reference gene primer amplification. TCRdb's copy holds only in-frame clones and misses some; the assay was immunoSEQ multiplex PCR. Clone size and V and J calls were adopted from that table, with D and trimming inferred from the DNA. The sample records 27,000 or so clones, 90% to 95% being singletons. This receptor was taken from a human donor with active COVID-19. The donor label of this sample is uncertain. The source material was peripheral blood.

CDR3 in amino acids: CASSFQGADTGELFF. In nucleotides, the CDR3 is TGTGCCAGCAGCTTTCAGGGGGCCGACACCGGGGAGCTGTTTTTT. The genes are TRBV5-4 and TRBJ2-2; 8 bases agree with TRBD1. Germline assignment: CDR1 SGHNT and CDR2 YYREEE (reference sequence). This CDR3 region has 15 residues. V lost 2 bases, J lost 3 bases, and 3 bases stayed unmatched.